A single count supports the clone carrying this T cell receptor beta chain. These data originate in a study of blood T cell repertoires in COVID-19. Germline CDR1 and CDR2: SGHNT and YYREEE (reference sequence). The germline V and J ends were trimmed by 4 bases and 4 bases, with 5 bases remaining between them. The CDR3 covers 11 residues. Participant-given clinical history determined each cohort assignment. In the source study's methods: Amplified reference gene primers provided the basis for estimating nucleated cell counts. The protocol was immunoSEQ multiplex PCR, while the TCRdb copy is restricted to in-frame clones and leaves out a portion. D and trimming were read from the DNA, whereas the V and J calls and clone size are those reported in that table. The table lists 140,000 or so clones, 84% of them singletons, with more than 3% in the top ten.

The sequence was collected from a woman aged 45-59 years with acute COVID-19. Sequenced sample: PBMCs or T cells enriched from blood (not recorded which). The chain combines TRBV5-4 with TRBJ1-2; no clear D gene. Here the CDR3 DNA reads TGTGCCAGCAGCCCCGGCTATGGCTACACCTTC. Encoded protein: CASSPGYGYTF.